This T cell receptor (beta chain) was documented in a study of cytomegalovirus exposure and HLA in healthy donors. Libraries were prepared by immunoSEQ multiplex PCR; TCRdb keeps only in-frame clonotypes and omits some of them. The data contain about 170,000 clones, approximately 86% of them seen just once; the ten biggest clones take up roughly 2.6%. The CDR3 is made up of 15 amino acids. CDR1 and CDR2 from the germline V gene are SGDLS and YYNGEE. After removal of 4 bases from V and 2 bases from J, the junction contained 8 bases not matched to a gene. The TCR was taken from a young man in good health and CMV-seropositive. The sequenced sample was PBMCs. J is TRBJ1-1 and V is TRBV9; 7 nucleotides match TRBD1. The CDR3 protein is CASSFTGTENTEAFF. CDR3 DNA: TGTGCCAGCAGCTTTACCGGGACAGAAAACACTGAAGCTTTCTTT.